Sequencing of this T cell receptor beta chain was carried out in a study of blood T cells in healthy people across ages. The V end was cut by 5 bases, the J end by 13 bases, with 21 bases between. The CDR3 loop spans 15 amino acids. CDR1 and CDR2 (germline): MNHEY, SVGEGT. A sample-barcoded 5' primer and a J-beta primer mix were used in a second PCR of about 6 to 12 cycles. Researchers report that a template-switch adaptor with 12 random nucleotides tagged each cDNA molecule. TCRdb used MiXCR to reprocess the 5' RACE reads, holding one entry per CDR3 protein. The table includes about 1.5 million distinct CDR3 sequences, approximately 43% detected once.

The sequence was obtained from a woman under 30 in good health. What was sequenced was blood. This chain uses TRBV6-2 or TRBV6-3 with TRBJ2-6; the D gene is possibly TRBD1 (6 bases). The CDR3 here is CASSNVWDIPFVLTF. The CDR3 DNA reads TGTGCCAGCAGTAATGTTTGGGACATTCCTTTTGTCCTGACTTTC.